Shown below are 26 T cell receptor beta chains from a single sample sequenced in a study of tumor-infiltrating lymphocytes in primary liver carcinoma. TCR beta cDNA was made from approximately 540 ng total RNA with a constant-region primer. ARM-PCR, slightly modified, supplied the TCR beta libraries through three nested multiplex PCR rounds. TRBV1-TRBV30 forward primers paired with a C-beta reverse primer were used in the first two PCR rounds, which ran roughly 9 cycles each. TCRdb analysed the multiplex PCR reads with MiXCR anew, one entry per CDR3 protein. Here the sample spans about 33,000 distinct CDR3 sequences, around 78% being singletons. Starting material for RNA and DNA co-extraction consisted of about 17-34 mg of unsorted bulk tissue. Source material: liver tumor tissue from sampling region 5. As to subset: tumor region T5, tumor centre. The receptor set was obtained from a man aged 35-49 years with primary liver carcinoma and hepatitis B virus infection.

As regards this clonotype: An end of the junction does not agree with germline; a read error may underlie this. The V and J genes are TRBV4-1 and TRBJ1-5; D not resolved. CDR3 length: 14 amino acids. CDR1 and CDR2 (germline): MGHRA, YSYEKL. CDR3 nucleotide sequence: TGCGCCAGCAGCCCCGACGGGGTTAATCGGCCCCAGAATTTT. This sequence encodes CASSPDGVNRPQNF.

About this clonotype: The junction shows a germline mismatch at one end, possibly a read error. V gene TRBV6-1 combines with J gene TRBJ1-5; D is undetermined. Germline lookup yields CDR1 MNHNS and CDR2 SASEGT. This CDR3 has 15 residues. The CDR3: CASGEEVNSNQSQHF. In DNA, the CDR3 is TGTGCCAGCGGTGAAGAGGTGAATAGCAATCAGTCCCAGCATTTT.

This clonotype occurred once. Germline and junction disagree at one end, which may indicate a read error. This rearrangement joins TRBV5-6 to TRBJ1-6, with D possibly being TRBD1 (6 bases). CDR1 SGHDT and CDR2 YYEEEE come from the germline V gene. The CDR3 is 15 amino acids. This CDR3 is CASSSVGQRNSSLHF. The CDR3 DNA is TGTGCCAGCAGCTCGGTTGGACAGCGCAATTCATCCCTCCACTTT.

Comments on this clonotype: At one end the junction does not follow the germline gene, possibly because of a read error. The chain is built from TRBV7-9 and TRBJ2-7; D is perhaps TRBD2 (5 bases). The CDR3 runs to 14 residues. Germline V gene data show CDR1 as SEHNR and CDR2 as FQNEAQ (reference sequence). The CDR3 loop is CASSRTCEYYEQCF. CDR3 nucleotides: TGTGCCAGCAGCCGGACTTGCGAGTACTACGAGCAGTGCTTC.

As to this clonotype: An end of the junction differs from the germline gene, which may be a read error. V usage is TRBV7-9 and J usage is TRBJ2-7; D not resolved. The CDR3 contains 15 residues. Germline V gene sequence: CDR1 SEHNR, CDR2 FQNEAQ (reference sequence). The CDR3 sequence: CASSLATISSYEQYF. CDR3 nucleotide sequence: TGTGCCAGCAGCTTAGCAACGATCAGCTCCTACGAGCAATACTTC.

V gene TRBV28 combines with J gene TRBJ2-7; the match to TRBD1 covers 10 bases. CDR3 length equals 14 residues. The V gene end was trimmed by 7 bases and the J gene end by 2 bases; junction bases not matched to a gene: 5. Per the germline V gene, CDR1 is MDHEN and CDR2 is SYDVKM. The chain's CDR3 is CASTRTGGTYEQYF. The CDR3 region has the DNA TGTGCCAGCACCCGGACAGGGGGTACCTACGAGCAGTACTTC.

This clonotype was seen a few times. This chain connects TRBV28 to TRBJ2-1, with 12 bases aligning to TRBD2. Germline V gives CDR1 MDHEN, CDR2 SYDVKM. After removal of 5 bases from V and 8 bases from J, the junction contained 16 bases not matched to a gene. The CDR3 runs 18 residues. CDR3 DNA: TGTGCCAGCAGTCCCGATCCGCTGACTAGCGGGAGACCGGATGAGCAGTTCTTC. It encodes CASSPDPLTSGRPDEQFF.

This clonotype was counted only a few times. As the CDR3 is not closed by the conserved phenylalanine or tryptophan, this likely results from a read error. The chain employs TRBV6-6 and TRBJ2-7; the D gene is possibly TRBD2 (8 bases). The CDR3 extends over 16 amino acids. Germline lookup yields CDR1 MNHNY and CDR2 SVGAGI (reference sequence). This CDR3 is CAGRQGVGTSVYEQYL. CDR3 DNA: TGTGCCGGCAGACAGGGCGTTGGGACTAGTGTGTACGAGCAGTACCTC.

Regarding this clonotype: The junction does not match germline at one end; this may be a read error. V usage is TRBV6-2 or TRBV6-3 and J usage is TRBJ2-7, with 7 bases identical to TRBD1. This CDR3 has 15 residues. Germline V gene data show CDR1 as MNHEY and CDR2 as SVGEGT. CDR3 residues: CANSYNLDRAYEQYF. CDR3 in DNA: TGTGCCAACAGTTACAATCTAGACAGGGCATACGAGCAATACTTC.

A remark on this clonotype: A junction end diverges from the germline sequence, so it may reflect a read error. The gene calls are TRBV5-4 and TRBJ2-3; 9 bases match TRBD2. Germline V lookup: CDR1 SGHNT, CDR2 YYREEE (reference sequence). The CDR3 length is 16 residues. The CDR3 coding sequence is TGTGCCAACAGCCCGGGAGTAGCGGGGGCCACAGATACGCAGTATTTT. It yields the protein CANSPGVAGATDTQYF.

The chain carries TRBV7-8 and TRBJ2-4; 10 nucleotides match TRBD2. The CDR3 runs 15 residues. Germline lookup yields CDR1 SGHVS and CDR2 FQNEAQ. J lost 9 bases, V lost 1 base, and 6 bases had no gene match. CDR3 sequence (DNA): TGTGCCAGCAGCTTAGGGATAGCGGGAGGTACCATTCAGTACTTC. This codes for CASSLGIAGGTIQYF.

This clonotype occurred once. One end of the junction varies from germline; a read error may be responsible. The chain combines TRBV11-2 with TRBJ2-5; no reliable D call. The CDR3 spans 15 residues. Germline V gives CDR1 SGHAT, CDR2 FQNNGV. CDR3 sequence reads: CASSFEWSQMETQYF. CDR3 coding DNA: TGCGCCAGCAGCTTCGAGTGGAGTCAGATGGAGACTCAGTACTTC.

Comment on this clonotype: Because the CDR3 is missing its conserved closing phenylalanine or tryptophan, this is likely a read error. The DNA is omitted, as the CDR3 cannot be located on it reliably, and the CDR3 follows TCRdb's listing. CDR3 loop: CAISVRRTEALS. The rearrangement links TRBV5-6 to TRBJ1-1. Germline V gives CDR1 SGHDT, CDR2 YYEEEE. The CDR3 totals 12 residues, both ends included.

This clonotype was picked up many times. The rearrangement links TRBV6-6 to TRBJ2-1; 9 bases are a match to TRBD2. Trimming took 0 bases from V and 9 from J; bases not matched to a gene: 12. CDR3 length equals 17 residues. Germline CDR1 reads MNHNY; CDR2 reads SVGAGI (reference sequence). CDR3 sequence: CASSYSRGTSSKPEQFF. DNA of the CDR3: TGTGCCAGCAGTTACTCAAGGGGGACTAGCTCTAAGCCTGAGCAGTTCTTC.

About this clonotype: The conserved phenylalanine or tryptophan is not found at the CDR3 terminus, so this likely reflects a read error. The V call is TRBV6-2 or TRBV6-3, the J call TRBJ2-7; D remains ambiguous. V shed 7 bases and J shed 9 bases, with 19 bases lying between them. The germline CDR1 and CDR2 sequences are MNHEY and SVGEGT. The CDR3 sequence is 13 residues long. CDR3 bases: TGTGCCAGCACCTACAGTGTCCTACGATGGCAGTACCTC. It specifies CASTYSVLRWQYL.

This clonotype ranks as medium-sized. The chain links TRBV6-2 or TRBV6-3 to TRBJ1-2; D may be TRBD1 (6 bases). The CDR3 is made up of 11 amino acids. V gave up 7 bases and J gave up 6 bases, with 9 bases separating them. Germline lookup yields CDR1 MNHEY and CDR2 SVGEGT. This CDR3 is CASTGAHGYTF. The DNA of the CDR3 is TGTGCCAGCACGGGGGCCCATGGCTACACCTTC.

This clonotype came up many times. The gene calls are TRBV11-2 and TRBJ2-3, with TRBD2 matching 7 bases. V lost 6 bases and J lost 0; bases outside the gene matches: 18. Germline V gene lookup returns CDR1 SGHAT and CDR2 FQNNGV. This CDR3 has 19 residues. CDR3 nucleotides: TGTGCCAGCAGGACTCCTCGAGGCGGGAGACCTACTAGCACAGATACGCAGTATTTT. Translation gives CASRTPRGGRPTSTDTQYF.

This chain uses TRBV5-1 with TRBJ2-1, with 8 bases lining up with TRBD2. With 9 bases clipped from V and 3 bases from J, the junction kept 8 bases outside the gene matches. This CDR3 spans 14 amino acids. Per the germline V gene, CDR1 is SGHRS and CDR2 is YFSETQ. CDR3 loop: CAKSSGTSYNEQFF. The CDR3 nucleotides read TGCGCCAAGAGCTCCGGGACTAGCTACAATGAGCAGTTCTTC.

As concerns this clonotype: One end of the junction fails to match germline, which may point to a read error. The rearrangement uses TRBV11-2 and TRBJ2-1; D is unclear. The CDR3 runs 14 residues. Per the germline V gene, CDR1 is SGHAT and CDR2 is FQNNGV. The CDR3 DNA follows: TGTGCCAGCAGCTTATACTGGCTAATTAGTGAGCAATTCTTC. It codes for CASSLYWLISEQFF.

On this clonotype: An end of the junction differs from the germline gene, which may be a read error. This chain uses TRBV4-3 with TRBJ2-1; perhaps TRBD2 as D (6 bases). Looked up from germline, CDR1 is LGHNA and CDR2 is YSLEER. The CDR3 extends over 16 amino acids. CDR3 nucleotide sequence: TGCACCAGCACTCAAGTACTAGCCTCTACCTACAATGGGCAGTTCTTC. Translating it yields CTSTQVLASTYNGQFF.

Comment on this clonotype: One junction end disagrees with the germline gene, perhaps due to a read error. The rearrangement links TRBV19 to TRBJ2-2; 8 bases are a match to TRBD2. Germline V gene data show CDR1 as LNHDA and CDR2 as SQIVND (reference sequence). The CDR3 has 14 amino acids. CDR3 region: CATYSGASTGELFF. CDR3 DNA sequence: TGTGCCACCTATAGCGGGGCCAGCACCGGGGAACTGTTTTTT.

V is TRBV5-5 and J is TRBJ2-1, with 11 nucleotides matching TRBD2. J lost 4 bases, V lost 5 bases, and 8 bases had no gene match. CDR1 and CDR2 from the germline V gene are SGHKS and YYEKEE (reference sequence). CDR3 length: 16 amino acids. CDR3 amino acids: CASSSQTSGTYNEQFF. CDR3 nucleotides: TGTGCCAGCAGTTCTCAGACTAGCGGGACATACAATGAGCAGTTCTTC.

This clonotype was detected once. The chain recombines TRBV13 with TRBJ2-1, with 9 bases aligning to TRBD1. Germline lookup yields CDR1 PRHDT and CDR2 FYEKMQ (reference sequence). This CDR3 has 15 residues. Germline trimming cut 8 bases from V and 5 bases from J; bases unmatched to any gene: 10. The chain's CDR3 is CASGRLGQGDNEQFF. DNA of the CDR3: TGTGCCAGCGGCCGCCTGGGACAGGGAGACAATGAGCAGTTCTTC. Together with reference TRBV13 and TRBJ2-1, the CDR3 gives the full variable domain: AAGVIQSPRHLIKEKRETATLKCYPIPRHDTVYWYQQGPGQDPQFLISFYEKMQSDKGSIPDRFSAQQFSDYHSELNMSSLELGDSALYFCASGRLGQGDNEQFFGPGTRLTVL.

As to this clonotype: Given the absence of the conserved phenylalanine or tryptophan at the CDR3 end, a read error is likely. This chain links TRBV5-6 with TRBJ2-7, with TRBD2 identical over 9 bases. There are 15 residues in the CDR3. Germline lookup yields CDR1 SGHDT and CDR2 YYEEEE. The CDR3 is CSSSLLASGTYEQYL. CDR3 DNA sequence: TGTTCCAGCAGCCTCCTGGCTAGCGGGACGTACGAGCAGTACCTC.

On this clonotype: The conserved phenylalanine or tryptophan normally closing the CDR3 is absent here, so this likely arose from a read error. The chain joins TRBV11-2 to TRBJ2-3; 11 nucleotides agree with TRBD2. V lost 6 bases and J lost 5; bases outside the gene matches: 7. This CDR3 comprises 15 residues. The V gene's germline CDR1 is SGHAT and CDR2 FQNNGV. The CDR3 loop reads CASRTGTSGRDTQYS. The CDR3 DNA follows: TGTGCCAGCAGAACCGGGACTAGCGGCAGAGATACGCAGTATTCT.

The chain links TRBV28 to TRBJ2-3; TRBD2 matches 9 bases. CDR1 is MDHEN and CDR2 is SYDVKM in the germline V gene. The CDR3 length is 16 residues. With 5 bases clipped from V and 2 bases from J, the junction kept 8 bases outside the gene matches. CDR3 bases: TGTGCCAGCAGTCCCGTGACTAGCGGTGTCACAGATACGCAGTATTTT. It translates to CASSPVTSGVTDTQYF. The whole variable domain, remainder taken from reference TRBV28 and TRBJ2-3, is DVKVTQSSRYLVKRTGEKVFLECVQDMDHENMFWYRQDPGLGLRLIYFSYDVKMKEKGDIPEGYSVSREKKERFSLILESASTNQTSMYLCASSPVTSGVTDTQYFGPGTRLTVL.